These 16 T cell receptor beta chains were all obtained from the same sample, sequenced in a study of blood T cell repertoires in COVID-19. This table comes from immunoSEQ multiplex PCR, and its TCRdb copy is limited to in-frame clones, with some not included. The sample holds about 360,000 clones; 70% to 90% are singletons and the top ten take under 1.5%. Sequencing was carried out using PBMCs or T cells enriched from blood (not recorded which). The receptors here all came from a man in his thirties or forties who had recovered from COVID-19.

The V and J genes are TRBV5-5 and TRBJ2-1; 7 bases are shared with TRBD2. The junction had 9 bases not matched to a gene; V was cut back by 4 bases and J by 5 bases. The germline gives CDR1 SGHKS, CDR2 YYEKEE (reference sequence). The CDR3 is 15 amino acids. DNA of the CDR3: TGTGCCAGCAGCACGCTAGCGGTTGGCCACAATGAGCAGTTCTTC. Translation gives CASSTLAVGHNEQFF.

This chain joins TRBV19 and TRBJ1-5; D perhaps matches TRBD1 (6 bases). CDR3 length equals 13 residues. Looked up from germline, CDR1 is LNHDA and CDR2 is SQIVND (reference sequence). The ends were cut back, 9 bases at V and 5 bases at J, with 14 bases in the middle. The DNA of the CDR3 is TGTGCCAGCCAGGACAGCTTTCATCAGCCCCAGCATTTT. Amino acids: CASQDSFHQPQHF.

The J gene is TRBJ1-2, the V gene TRBV6-5; no definite D call. The CDR3 spans 13 residues. CDR1 and CDR2 from the germline V gene are MNHEY and SVGAGI. V lost 2 bases to trimming and J lost 7 bases, with 11 bases between them. Here the CDR3 DNA reads TGTGCCAGCAGTTACCCCGAGGGAGGTGGCTACACCTTC. It translates to CASSYPEGGGYTF.

The V and J genes are TRBV2 and TRBJ1-1; D unresolved. CDR3 length equals 13 residues. Germline values: CDR1 SNHLY, CDR2 FYNNEI. V gave up 2 bases and J gave up 3 bases, with 7 bases separating them. Here the CDR3 DNA reads TGTGCCAGCAGTGAATTGAGCGACACTGAAGCTTTCTTT. Its protein product is CASSELSDTEAFF. The complete variable domain, with remaining parts taken from reference TRBV2 and TRBJ1-1, reads EPEVTQTPSHQVTQMGQEVILRCVPISNHLYFYWYRQILGQKVEFLVSFYNNEISEKSEIFDDQFSVERPDGSNFTLKIRSTKLEDSAMYFCASSELSDTEAFFGQGTRLTVV.

V and J are TRBV4-1 and TRBJ2-5; D may be TRBD1 (5 bases). Between the trimmed V and J ends, which lost 0 bases and 5 bases, there was a span of 13 bases. Germline CDR1 MGHRA, CDR2 YSYEKL. The CDR3 sequence is 15 residues long. The CDR3 sequence: CASSQEARDAETQYF. DNA for the CDR3: TGCGCCAGCAGCCAAGAGGCCAGGGATGCGGAGACCCAGTACTTC.

CDR3 amino acids: CASTQRPFFNYGYTF. Here the CDR3 DNA reads TGCGCCAGCACCCAGCGACCTTTCTTTAACTATGGCTACACCTTC. The rearrangement links TRBV23-1 to TRBJ1-2; D remains ambiguous. TRBV23-1 is noted as an ORF with a role that remains uncertain. The V end lost 7 bases, the J end lost 1 base, and 16 bases lay between the germline ends. The CDR3 length is 15 residues.

This clone was picked up a small number of times. V gene TRBV6-2 or TRBV6-3 combines with J gene TRBJ2-7; 12 bases match TRBD2. V gave up 6 bases and J gave up 4 bases; unmatched junction bases: 7. The CDR3 is 15 residues long. Germline CDR1 reads MNHEY; CDR2 reads SVGEGT. The CDR3 DNA reads TGTGCCAGCAGCCTACTAGCGGGGGGTCCTTACGAGCAGTACTTC. Its translation: CASSLLAGGPYEQYF.

This chain connects TRBV5-1 to TRBJ2-7, with D unresolved. Germline V gives CDR1 SGHRS, CDR2 YFSETQ. This CDR3 has 13 amino acids. Trimming shortened V by 0 bases and J by 5 bases, and 9 bases separated the two germline ends. The CDR3 DNA reads as TGCGCCAGCAGCTTGGAAGGTCGGGACGAGCAGTACTTC. Amino acids: CASSLEGRDEQYF.

The gene calls are TRBV15 and TRBJ1-5; maybe TRBD1 (5 bases). The V gene's germline CDR1 is LNHNV and CDR2 YYDKDF (reference sequence). Trimming removed 0 bases from V and 5 bases from J, with 11 bases in between. This CDR3 has 15 amino acids. The CDR3 nucleotides read TGTGCCACCAGCAGAGACGGGGGAGCCCATCAGCCCCAGCATTTT. Encoded protein: CATSRDGGAHQPQHF. Drawing the rest from reference TRBV15 and TRBJ1-5, the complete variable domain is DAMVIQNPRYQVTQFGKPVTLSCSQTLNHNVMYWYQQKSSQAPKLLFHYYDKDFNNEADTPDNFQSRRPNTSFCFLDIRSPGLGDTAMYLCATSRDGGAHQPQHFGDGTRLSIL.

The chain carries TRBV10-3 and TRBJ2-4; 11 bases agree with TRBD2. Per the germline V gene, CDR1 is ENHRY and CDR2 is SYGVKD. The V segment lost 3 bases and the J segment 7 bases; nucleotides outside the gene matches: 8. The CDR3 is 16 residues long. This CDR3 reads CAISELAGARMNIQYF. The CDR3 DNA reads as TGTGCCATCAGTGAACTAGCGGGGGCCAGGATGAACATTCAGTACTTC.

This clone was picked up a small number of times. This chain links TRBV12-3 or TRBV12-4 with TRBJ1-4; D gene uncertain. The V gene lost 4 bases and the J gene lost 4 bases, with 7 bases spanning the gap. This CDR3 comprises 13 residues. Here the CDR3 reads CASSSGINEKLFF. The CDR3 bases are TGTGCCAGCAGTTCCGGGATTAATGAAAAACTGTTTTTT.

The chain is built from TRBV7-9 and TRBJ1-2; 10 nucleotides align to TRBD1. Germline CDR1 SEHNR, CDR2 FQNEAQ (reference sequence). The J segment lost 7 bases and the V segment lost 6 bases, leaving 8 bases of the junction unmatched. The CDR3 length is 14 residues. The CDR3, as DNA: TGTGCCAGCAGACCAAAACGGACAGGGGGTGGCTACACCTTC. Amino acid sequence: CASRPKRTGGGYTF.

The gene calls are TRBV4-2 and TRBJ1-1, with a tentative D call TRBD1 (6 bases). This CDR3 is built from 16 residues. Germline V gene data show CDR1 as LGHNA and CDR2 as YNFKEQ. V gave up 3 bases and J gave up 4 bases, with 18 bases separating them. The DNA for the CDR3 is TGTGCCAGCAGCCACGTTATGACAGGTGCCTTCACTGAAGCTTTCTTT. As protein: CASSHVMTGAFTEAFF.

In regard to this clone: The same CDR3 can be traced to other DNA sequences in this sample. The V call is TRBV5-1, the J call TRBJ2-5; D possibly corresponds to TRBD1 (6 bases). This CDR3 has 14 amino acids. Germline CDR1 SGHRS, CDR2 YFSETQ. V was pared by 0 bases and J by 4 bases, with 10 bases between. In DNA form, the CDR3 reads TGCGCCAGCAGCTTGGTTGGGGGCGGAGAGACCCAGTACTTC. Translating gives CASSLVGGGETQYF.

The chain joins TRBV2 to TRBJ1-5; no firm D call. The CDR3 consists of 14 residues. Trimming left V 2 bases short and J 7 bases short, with 12 bases between. Germline CDR1 SNHLY, CDR2 FYNNEI. CDR3 coding DNA: TGTGCCAGCAGTGAAATATGGGTACAGCAGCCCCAGCATTTT. It yields the protein CASSEIWVQQPQHF.

V and J are TRBV3-1 (or the pseudogene TRBV3-2) and TRBJ1-2; 8 bases fit TRBD1. Germline CDR1 and CDR2: LGHDT and YNNKEL (reference sequence). This CDR3 is built from 15 residues. The V and J ends lost 1 base and 5 bases, in that order; junction bases with no gene match: 6. The CDR3 DNA reads as TGTGCCAGCAGCCAAGCCGGCAGGGGGCGGTATGGCTACACCTTC. It yields the protein CASSQAGRGRYGYTF.